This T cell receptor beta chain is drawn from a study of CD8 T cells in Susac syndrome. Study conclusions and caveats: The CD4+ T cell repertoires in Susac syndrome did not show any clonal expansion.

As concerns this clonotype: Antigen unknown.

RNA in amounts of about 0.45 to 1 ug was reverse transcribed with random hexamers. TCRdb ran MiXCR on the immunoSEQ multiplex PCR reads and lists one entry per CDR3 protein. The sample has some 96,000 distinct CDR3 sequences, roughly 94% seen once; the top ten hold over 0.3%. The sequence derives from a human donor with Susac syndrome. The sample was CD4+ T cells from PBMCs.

This CDR3 is CAWRQDRGRAATNYGYTF. CDR3 nucleotide sequence: TGTGCCTGGAGACAGGACAGGGGCAGGGCTGCGACTAACTATGGCTACACCTTC. The chain has TRBV30 and TRBJ1-2, with 9 bases lining up with TRBD1. V shed 3 bases, J shed 0 bases, and the junction held 14 bases outside the gene matches. Looked up from germline, CDR1 is GTSNPN and CDR2 is SVGIG (reference sequence). The CDR3 is made up of 18 amino acids.